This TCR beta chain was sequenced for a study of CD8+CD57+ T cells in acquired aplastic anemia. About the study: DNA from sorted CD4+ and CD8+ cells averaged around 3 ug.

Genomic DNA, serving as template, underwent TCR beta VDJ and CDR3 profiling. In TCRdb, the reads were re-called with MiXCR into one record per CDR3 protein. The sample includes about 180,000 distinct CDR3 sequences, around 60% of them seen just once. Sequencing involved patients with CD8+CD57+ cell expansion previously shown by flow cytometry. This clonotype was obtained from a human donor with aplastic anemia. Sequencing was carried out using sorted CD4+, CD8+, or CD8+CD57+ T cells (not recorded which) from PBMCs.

The CDR3 DNA reads TGCGCCAGCAGCGATATCGGGGGCTTGGAGACCCAGTACTTC. This codes for CASSDIGGLETQYF. The chain uses TRBV5-1 and TRBJ2-5; tentatively, D is TRBD1 or TRBD2 (6 bases each). The CDR3 extends over 14 amino acids. V lost 4 bases to trimming and J lost 5 bases, with 15 bases between them. Germline CDR1 SGHRS, CDR2 YFSETQ.